A selection of T cell receptor beta chains follows, all from one sample in a study of cytomegalovirus exposure and HLA in healthy donors. The data were produced by immunoSEQ multiplex PCR, yet TCRdb's version contains in-frame clones alone and is incomplete. The data contain around 240,000 clones, almost 90% of them singletons. The specimen sequenced was PBMCs. Receptor source: a woman aged 18-29 years in good health and CMV-seronegative. Both conserved end residues are part of each CDR3. The order of the fields is clone size, J gene, V gene, CDR3 protein. Clone size is not always given. Where it is, it says once, few, many or a class for expanded clones.

>.|TRBJ2-7|TRBV9
CASSSGPTAWEQYF
>.|TRBJ1-3|TRBV5-1
CASTGQGNTIYF
>.|TRBJ2-1|TRBV16
CASSQSAAGGAYNEQFF
>.|TRBJ1-5|TRBV4-1
CASSRNRDSNQPQHF
>.|TRBJ2-7|TRBV18
CASSPPQGGTYEQYF
>.|TRBJ1-2|TRBV23-1
CATTLTLRSAKRYGYTF
>.|TRBJ1-1|TRBV7-8
CASSLARPAERMNTEAFF
>.|TRBJ2-1|TRBV13
CASSLTGEPNEQFF
>.|TRBJ1-1|TRBV30
CAWLPQGRSVGAFF
>.|TRBJ2-4|TRBV27
CASSLTGALVQYF
>.|TRBJ1-4|TRBV5-1
CASRMGAQPSANEKLFF
>.|TRBJ2-7|TRBV27
CASRPTGTYEQYF
>once|TRBJ2-1|TRBV6-4
CASSETSGGAWNEQFF
>.|TRBJ2-1|TRBV5-4
CASSGQGVEQFF
>.|TRBJ2-1|TRBV27
CASSVYNEQFF
>.|TRBJ2-7|TRBV7-2
CASSSLTGFYEQYF
>.|TRBJ2-1|TRBV28
CASSSGGQGGNEQFF
>.|TRBJ2-3|TRBV7-9
CASSPPGLPPYF
>.|TRBJ1-1|TRBV4-1
CASSATGGTEAFF
>.|TRBJ1-4|TRBV27
CASSSTQGGIEKLFF
>.|TRBJ2-1|TRBV7-2
CASSWPGQGNEQFF
>.|TRBJ2-1|TRBV28
CASSSGGTPYNEQFF
>.|TRBJ2-7|TRBV28
CASSQSRVPQPYEQYF
>once|TRBJ2-1|TRBV30
CAWSGGADNEQFF
>once|TRBJ1-1|TRBV6-6
CASSYFQGVEAFF
>.|TRBJ2-7|TRBV7-8
CASSLSMGGYEQYF
>.|TRBJ1-1|TRBV18
CASSLGGRGNTEAFF
>.|TRBJ2-7|TRBV27
CASSSGGAHSYEQYF
>.|TRBJ2-5|TRBV10-1
CASSESGTGGETQYF
>.|TRBJ2-3|TRBV7-6
CASSLGTRSDTQYF
>once|TRBJ1-5|TRBV5-1
CASSLQGPDQPQHF
>.|TRBJ1-1|TRBV7-2
CASSSSGGLTEAFF
>.|TRBJ1-4|TRBV14
CASSRAIGEKLFF
>.|TRBJ2-7|TRBV19
CASSITSSGRVYEQYF
>.|TRBJ1-4|TRBV7-2
CASSLAGAVSEKLFF
>.|TRBJ1-3|TRBV4-2
CASSQEYGVGNTIYF
>.|TRBJ2-3|TRBV5-1
CASSLNVGILAVGTDTQYF
>.|TRBJ2-2|TRBV29-1
CSAGGLAGGPNTGELFF
>.|TRBJ2-5|TRBV4-1
CASSPRKGAGTGRSETQYF
>.|TRBJ1-2|TRBV6-5
CASSYSERYGYTF
>.|TRBJ2-2|TRBV7-2
CASSFSGGAEDTGELFF
>.|TRBJ2-5|TRBV13
CASSRRSLGGQYF